This T cell receptor (beta chain) derives from a study of PD-1 blockade in mismatch repair-deficient tumors (dated by TCRdb to about 2017). With regard to the full study: Between late 2013 and late 2016, more than 75 consecutive patients with some twelve mismatch repair-deficient cancer types, all previously treated and progressing, were enrolled in the trial. Tumor-associated T cell clones were tracked in the peripheral blood of patients responding to PD-1 blockade by deep sequencing of TCR CDR3 regions.

The library was obtained by the immunoSEQ multiplex PCR assay. The table comes from immuneACCESS by way of TCRdb, which keeps in-frame sequences with V and J called. Part of the clones is missing from these tables; in studies checked, under half for an unresolved V gene and the rest for unknown reasons. Recorded for this sample are about 68,000 clones; 78% of them occurred a single time. Roughly 5.1% of the sample comes from the top ten. The germline ends are 17 bases apart after V is trimmed by 4 bases and J by 0 bases. The CDR3 starts with the cysteine, ends with the phenylalanine, and has 16 residues. Only the CDR3 DNA is retained, 48 bases long and in frame from the first base. CDR1 and CDR2, looked up from the germline V gene, are SGHRS and YFSETQ. Worth noting for this clone: It has no known antigen specificity. Base qualities were left out, and no much larger clone turns up one base away.

For every enrolled patient, mismatch repair deficiency was confirmed by either polymerase chain reaction or immunohistochemistry. A few patients who responded to pembrolizumab therapy underwent TCR sequencing. In the phase II trial, pembrolizumab PD-1 blockade was tested prospectively in advanced mismatch repair-deficient cancers, no matter which tissue of origin the cancers came from. Serial peripheral blood T cell samples were collected before and at multiple times after starting PD-1 blockade. Blood sampling time points were reported as weeks after the first dose of pembrolizumab. Results the study describes overall, beyond this receptor: Clones residing in the tumor, which were often undetectable in blood before treatment, expanded quickly after pembrolizumab and then contracted, generally before radiologic responses.

The source material was peripheral blood, sampled 2 weeks after starting pembrolizumab. The rearranged chain carries TRBV5-1 and TRBJ2-7, with TRBD1 perhaps the D gene, on 7 matching bases. The receptor's source is an adult with mismatch repair-deficient cancer. The CDR3 here reads CASSRTQGGPSYEQYF. The nucleotide sequence reads as follows: TGCGCCAGCAGCCGAACTCAGGGGGGACCCTCCTACGAGCAGTACTTC.